This T cell receptor (beta chain) came from a study of beta chain features in type 1 diabetes (dated by TCRdb to 2016 to 2019). Regarding the research as a whole: Patients and healthy donors did not differ in mean age, gender distribution, total cell number or subset yield. In the study, TCRB repertoires of sorted circulating CD4+ T cell subsets from recently diagnosed type 1 diabetes patients were compared with those of matched healthy donors. A total of roughly 100,000,000 sorted cells were examined across all samples, and the number of cells per subset was strongly correlated with RNA yield. Naive and central memory subsets were obtained from all 28 donors, but regulatory and stem cell-like memory subsets were isolated from only 8 patients and 8 healthy donors. Study-level results and caveats: Because cDNA was sequenced instead of genomic DNA, highly expressing activated cells could be over-represented, though the groups showed no difference in activation or CD3 levels. Type 1 diabetes patients showed a moderate but significant shortening of TCRB CDR3 length in all four CD4+ subsets. HLA sub-analyses involved small numbers of individuals, so any influence of HLA type on TCRB rearrangement remained unresolved. Patients with type 1 diabetes made fewer insertions and deleted more nucleotides at VDJ recombination sites, implying thymic rearrangement abnormalities. Shorter templates might be favored by PCR, yet because patient and control samples were amplified and corrected together, any such skew would affect both groups equally. Naive, central memory and regulatory TCRB repertoires appeared more similar among patients than among healthy donors.

The germline V gene specifies SGHVS as CDR1 and FNYEAQ as CDR2. Trimming removed 3 bases from V and 3 bases from J, leaving 11 bases between the germline ends. From the cysteine up to the phenylalanine, the CDR3 has a length of 15 residues. Solely the CDR3 DNA is kept, with 45 bases framed from the first base. Each donor gave one peripheral blood draw, approximately 110 mL on average, collected into heparinised tubes. A BD FACSAria II and a panel including CD45RO, CCR7, CD25, CD127, CD95 and CD27 were used to sort naive, central memory, regulatory and stem cell-like memory CD4+ T cells. All sorted populations exceeded 98% purity. Right away, PBMCs were isolated by Lymphoprep density gradient centrifugation and were stained directly, with no culture step. So that batch effects would be minimized, each experiment stained and sorted samples in pairs, pairing one healthy donor with one patient. Concerning this clone: This receptor's antigen is unknown. No qualities accompany the bases; no much larger clone lies one base away.

The entire isolated RNA was reverse transcribed using the High Capacity cDNA Reverse Transcription Kit, and thus expressed TCRB transcripts were sequenced. For stem cell-like memory T cell samples, survey-depth immunoSEQ sequencing was used, averaging approximately 1 million total reads per sample. Sorted cells were lysed in RLT buffer, and RNA was extracted using DNase-treated RNeasy Micro or Mini kits according to cell number. To prevent cross-contamination, every cell subset was processed on its own, while patient and healthy donor samples were processed together. Using the immunoSEQ multiplex PCR, TCRB sequences were amplified from cDNA into 87-bp fragments spanning the CDR3 region. Sequencing of the amplicons was performed on the Illumina HiSeq platform. The authors' analysis ran thus. Synthetic template baselines were used to correct PCR bias computationally, reads within Hamming distance 2 were collapsed, and singletons that could not be merged were discarded. Reads were aligned against IMGT to assign V, D and J genes, CDR3 length and insertions or deletions at six rearrangement sites. Clonotype counts were normalized to sorted cell number within each subset before computing true diversity and Gini coefficients with the tcR R package. Repertoire sharing was quantified using the overlap coefficient calculated on TCRB nucleotide sequences. Not all clones reach the TCRdb copy of this immuneACCESS table, which keeps in-frame sequences only. Checked studies attribute under half of the gap to unresolved V genes and leave the rest unexplained. V and J calls and clone size are those listed in that table; D and trimming were worked out from the DNA. The sample profile shows approximately 58,000 clones; around 60% of them were found once. Roughly 0.3% of the sample goes to the ten largest clones.

The V and J segments used are TRBV7-6 and TRBJ1-4, with no confident D gene call. The specimen sequenced was stem cell memory CD4+ T cells from blood. Explained via the paper, the cell subset or site label denotes: stem cell-like memory CD4+ T cells. The receptor was isolated from a woman in her 30s with type 1 diabetes. The DNA reads as follows: TGTGCCAGCAGCTTTAGTGGGCTGGCTAATGAAAAACTGTTTTTT. This is translated as CASSFSGLANEKLFF.